This TCR beta chain appears in the sequencing data of a study of blood T cells in healthy people across ages. Study-wide background: Template switching retrieved approximately one barcoded beta molecule for each two T cells. Findings and caveats of the study: Naive CD4+ cells and diversity were both higher in long-lived donors than in aged donors. Nothing was known about donor CMV status, and this possibly confounded expanded clonotype changes.

Combining a sample-barcoded 5' primer with a J-beta primer mix, a second PCR ran for about 6 to 12 cycles. Every cDNA molecule bore a tag from a template-switch adaptor containing 12 random nucleotides. TCRdb fed the 5' RACE reads into MiXCR, producing one record per CDR3 protein. The sample shows around 1.5 million distinct CDR3 sequences, roughly 32% of them seen only once. V shed 3 bases and J shed 8 bases, with 10 bases lying between them. Germline CDR1 reads MDHEN; CDR2 reads SYDVKM. This CDR3 has 12 amino acids. This clonotype was detected only once. Its matching antigen is unknown. Sequencing used blood. The rearrangement joins TRBV28 to TRBJ1-2; no reliable D call. The receptor was derived from a woman aged 30 to 39 in good health. The CDR3 sequence: CASSFDMGGYTF. The CDR3 DNA sequence: TGTGCCAGCAGTTTTGACATGGGGGGCTACACCTTC.